A selection of T cell receptor beta chains follows, all from one sample in a study of T cell responses to AZD1222 COVID-19 vaccine. Clones were read by immunoSEQ multiplex PCR, and TCRdb kept only the in-frame ones, dropping some. Of about 120,000 clones listed, about 90% are singletons. The source was peripheral blood, collected on day 0 of AZD1222 vaccination. The receptors come from an adult in good health. The CDR3 runs from the conserved cysteine through the conserved F or W. D genes are given only for firm matches. Clone sizes are given selectively: once, few, many, or a class where the clone is expanded.

J,V,D,size,DNA,CDR3
TRBJ2-3,TRBV5-1,NA,NA,TGCGCCAGCAGCTCTAGCTGGCCTCGGGACCTAGGCCCTGATACGCAGTATTTT,CASSSSWPRDLGPDTQYF
TRBJ1-1,TRBV24-1,NA,NA,TGTGCCACCGTTGTGGGGGAGGGCACTGAAGCTTTCTTT,CATVVGEGTEAFF
TRBJ1-2,TRBV19,NA,NA,TGTGCCAGTAGTATAGGACCAGCCCTCTGGGGCTACACCTTC,CASSIGPALWGYTF
TRBJ2-7,TRBV3-1/TRBV3-2,TRBD2,NA,TGTGCCAGCAGCCGTACTAGCGTTGGAGAGCAGTACTTC,CASSRTSVGEQYF
TRBJ2-7,TRBV7-6,NA,NA,TGTGCCAGCAGCTTGGGGGTCTCCTACGAGCAGTACTTC,CASSLGVSYEQYF
TRBJ2-5,TRBV28,TRBD1,NA,TGTGCCAGCAGTCCGGTTCGGACAGGAGCACAAGAGACCCAGTACTTC,CASSPVRTGAQETQYF
TRBJ1-1,TRBV12-3/TRBV12-4,NA,NA,TGTGCCAGCAGTCTGTTAGTACGCACTGAAGCTTTCTTT,CASSLLVRTEAFF
TRBJ2-7,TRBV7-2,NA,NA,TGTGCCAGCACGACACAGGGTTACTACGAGCAGTACTTC,CASTTQGYYEQYF
TRBJ2-7,TRBV12-5,TRBD1,NA,TGTGCTAGTGGTGCCACCGGGACAGGGGAGAGCTTC,CASGATGTGESF
TRBJ2-1,TRBV29-1,TRBD2,NA,TGCAGCGTTGGGGGGACTAGCAACTACAATGAGCAGTTCTTC,CSVGGTSNYNEQFF
TRBJ2-5,TRBV27,NA,once,TGTGCCAGCAGCCTCAATAGATTGGAGACCCAGTACTTC,CASSLNRLETQYF
TRBJ2-6,TRBV7-9,NA,NA,TGTGCCAGCAGCTTGATGCGTACTGGGGCCAACGTCCTGACTTTC,CASSLMRTGANVLTF
TRBJ1-2,TRBV5-6,TRBD1,NA,TGTGCCAGCAGCCCCGGGACAGGGTTCCATAACTATGGCTACACCTTC,CASSPGTGFHNYGYTF
TRBJ2-3,TRBV7-9,NA,NA,TGTGCCAGCAGTGCCAACTCGGATACGCAGTATTTT,CASSANSDTQYF
TRBJ2-7,TRBV10-2,TRBD2,NA,TGCGCCAGCAGTGAGTCCGGGCTAGCGGGAGGAAGGTACGAGCAGTACTTC,CASSESGLAGGRYEQYF